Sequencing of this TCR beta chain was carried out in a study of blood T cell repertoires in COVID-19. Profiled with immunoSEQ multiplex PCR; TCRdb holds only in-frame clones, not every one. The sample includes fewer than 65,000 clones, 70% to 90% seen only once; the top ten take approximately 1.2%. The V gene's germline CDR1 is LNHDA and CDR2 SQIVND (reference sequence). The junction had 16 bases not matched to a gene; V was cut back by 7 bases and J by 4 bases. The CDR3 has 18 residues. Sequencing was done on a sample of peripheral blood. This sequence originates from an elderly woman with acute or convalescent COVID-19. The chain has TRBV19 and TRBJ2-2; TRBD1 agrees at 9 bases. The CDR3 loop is CASTYYSQGAVVTGELFF. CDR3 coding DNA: TGTGCCAGTACCTACTACTCACAGGGGGCGGTGGTCACCGGGGAGCTGTTTTTT.